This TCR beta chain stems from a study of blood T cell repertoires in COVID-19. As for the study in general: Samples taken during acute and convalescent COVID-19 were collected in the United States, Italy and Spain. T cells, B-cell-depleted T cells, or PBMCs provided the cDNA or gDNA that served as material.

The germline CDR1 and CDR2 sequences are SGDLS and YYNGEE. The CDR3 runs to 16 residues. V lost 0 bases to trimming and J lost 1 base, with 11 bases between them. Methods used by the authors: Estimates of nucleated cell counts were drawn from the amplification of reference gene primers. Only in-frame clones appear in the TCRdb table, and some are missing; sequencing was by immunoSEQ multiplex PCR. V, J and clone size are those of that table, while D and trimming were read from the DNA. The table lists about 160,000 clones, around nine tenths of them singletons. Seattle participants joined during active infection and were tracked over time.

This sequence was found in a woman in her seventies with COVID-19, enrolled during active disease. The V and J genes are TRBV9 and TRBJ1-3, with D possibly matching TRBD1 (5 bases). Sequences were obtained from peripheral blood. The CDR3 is CASSVGGTQSGNTIYF. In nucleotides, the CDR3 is TGTGCCAGCAGCGTAGGGGGCACCCAGTCTGGAAACACCATATATTTT.